The 13 T cell receptor beta chains in this list originate from one sample, sequenced in a study of identical twins. TCRdb processed the 5' RACE reads anew with MiXCR; each CDR3 protein has one entry. The sample yields roughly 750,000 distinct CDR3 sequences, around 20% seen once. The sample also formed part of further work on T cells expressing NK-cell markers.

Material for sequencing was PBMCs. The receptors stem from a young woman in good health.

This chain joins TRBV23-1 and TRBJ2-7; D gene ambiguous. TRBV23-1 is labeled an ORF, and its function is uncertain. V was trimmed by 8 bases and J by 3 bases, leaving 14 bases between them. There are 13 residues in the CDR3. DNA of the CDR3: TGCGCCAGCGCGACACGTCCCTACTACGAGCAGTACTTC. Translated, it gives CASATRPYYEQYF.

This chain uses TRBV11-2 with TRBJ1-3; D is unclear. The CDR3 extends over 12 amino acids. The V end lost 5 bases, the J end lost 4 bases, and 6 bases lay between the germline ends. Germline assignment: CDR1 SGHAT and CDR2 FQNNGV. The CDR3 reads CASSVTGNTIYF. The CDR3 coding sequence is TGTGCCAGCAGCGTAACGGGAAACACCATATATTTT. Full variable domain (rest looked up from reference TRBV11-2 and TRBJ1-3): EAGVAQSPRYKIIEKRQSVAFWCNPISGHATLYWYQQILGQGPKLLIQFQNNGVVDDSQLPKDRFSAERLKGVDSTLKIQPAKLEDSAVYLCASSVTGNTIYFGEGSWLTVV.

This clonotype was counted at least ten times. This CDR3 is CASRDYSGSSYNEQFF. The CDR3, as DNA: TGCGCCAGCAGGGATTATAGCGGGAGCTCCTACAATGAGCAGTTCTTC. The V call is TRBV5-1, the J call TRBJ2-1; TRBD2 agrees at 9 bases. The CDR3 has 16 residues. Looked up from germline, CDR1 is SGHRS and CDR2 is YFSETQ. Trimming removed 5 bases from V and 0 bases from J; junction bases left unmatched: 6.

The V and J genes are TRBV2 and TRBJ2-1; TRBD1 or TRBD2 may be the D gene (5 bases each). CDR1 SNHLY and CDR2 FYNNEI come from the germline V gene. V dropped 7 bases and J dropped 8 bases, with 21 bases sitting between them. This CDR3 has 15 amino acids. CDR3 in amino acids: CASNNGPEGRHEQFF. The CDR3 nucleotides read TGTGCCAGCAATAATGGCCCTGAGGGACGTCATGAGCAGTTCTTC.

This chain joins TRBV3-1 and TRBJ2-7, with 7 positions matching TRBD1. V shed 4 bases, J shed 5 bases, and the junction held 11 bases outside the gene matches. Germline values: CDR1 LGHDT, CDR2 YNNKEL (reference sequence). The CDR3 is made up of 15 amino acids. The CDR3 sequence: CASSLRQGKRDEQYF. The CDR3 nucleotides are TGTGCCAGCAGCCTTAGACAGGGTAAGAGGGACGAGCAGTACTTC.

This clonotype was recorded a few times. The chain carries TRBV6-5 and TRBJ2-1, with a tentative D call TRBD2 (6 bases). The CDR3 loop spans 16 amino acids. Germline V gene lookup returns CDR1 MNHEY and CDR2 SVGAGI. V was shortened by 1 base and J by 4 bases, with 14 bases between the two germline ends. CDR3 residues: CASSYYITGTYNEQFF. As DNA, the CDR3 is TGTGCCAGCAGTTACTATATAACCGGGACTTACAATGAGCAGTTCTTC.

This clonotype was counted at least ten times. This rearrangement joins TRBV6-5 to TRBJ1-2; TRBD1 matches 9 bases. Unmatched junction bases numbered 3, after V lost 0 bases and J lost 4 bases. The CDR3 loop spans 15 amino acids. Looked up from germline, CDR1 is MNHEY and CDR2 is SVGAGI. CDR3 in amino acids: CASSYSGQGPYGYTF. CDR3 DNA sequence: TGTGCCAGCAGTTACTCGGGACAGGGACCCTATGGCTACACCTTC.

CDR3 region: CAISERGMTTEAFF. CDR3 in DNA: TGTGCCATCAGTGAGAGGGGTATGACCACTGAAGCTTTCTTT. This rearrangement joins TRBV10-3 to TRBJ1-1; perhaps TRBD1 as D (5 bases). The V end lost 2 bases, the J end lost 4 bases, and 11 bases lay between the germline ends. This CDR3 region has 14 residues. Per germline, CDR1 ENHRY and CDR2 SYGVKD.

This clonotype was picked up many times. The CDR3 nucleotides are TGCAGCGCTAGGCCCCACGGGGGAAGCACAGATACGCAGTATTTT. Translation gives CSARPHGGSTDTQYF. The J gene is TRBJ2-3, the V gene TRBV29-1, with D tentatively TRBD2 (6 bases). The length of the CDR3 is 15 residues. CDR1 is SQVTM and CDR2 is ANQGSEA in the germline V gene. V was clipped by 7 bases and J by 0 bases, with 17 bases between them.

The gene calls are TRBV27 and TRBJ2-3; 7 bases match TRBD1. This CDR3 is 14 amino acids long. Germline values: CDR1 MNHEY, CDR2 SMNVEV (reference sequence). V lost 3 bases and J lost 7; bases outside the gene matches: 7. DNA of the CDR3: TGTGCCAGCAGTTTGAGACAGGGTCCGAATACGCAGTATTTT. Protein sequence: CASSLRQGPNTQYF.

The chain combines TRBV4-3 with TRBJ2-3, with D maybe TRBD2 (5 bases). The CDR3 spans 13 residues. The V gene's germline CDR1 is LGHNA and CDR2 YSLEER. V lost 1 base and J lost 5, with 7 bases in between. CDR3: CASSQGSGDTQYF. CDR3 coding DNA: TGCGCCAGCAGCCAAGGGAGCGGAGATACGCAGTATTTT.

This chain uses TRBV13 with TRBJ2-5; no clear D. This CDR3 has 15 amino acids. The V end was cut by 7 bases, the J end by 1 base, with 16 bases between. The germline V gene encodes CDR1 PRHDT and CDR2 FYEKMQ (reference sequence). The CDR3 DNA reads TGTGCCAGCAACCTCCGGTCCCCTTCCCAAGAGACCCAGTACTTC. Translation gives CASNLRSPSQETQYF.

This chain uses TRBV5-1 with TRBJ1-2, with a weak D call TRBD1 (5 bases). This CDR3 region has 15 residues. Looked up from germline, CDR1 is SGHRS and CDR2 is YFSETQ. V was pared by 3 bases and J by 1 base, with 13 bases between. CDR3 protein: CASSYEGSHNYGYTF. The CDR3 nucleotides read TGCGCCAGCAGCTACGAGGGGAGTCATAACTATGGCTACACCTTC.